The 25 T cell receptor beta chains presented below share a single source sample, sequenced in a study of CD8 T cells in ankylosing spondylitis (TCRdb year 2017). The method behind the library was 5' RACE. Sequencer: Illumina HiSeq 2500. TCRdb took the public reads, trimmed them with fastp at Q25, ran MiXCR for clone calling and kept in-frame beta chains. Identical CDR3 protein sequences are pooled into one entry, listed with their most common genes and DNA. For this sample there are around 890,000 distinct CDR3 sequences; approximately 12% appear just once. The biggest ten clones account for approximately 0.46% of the sample. Their antigens remain unidentified. Paper-wide results and their limitations: A TCR beta motif made up of several highly homologous amino acid variants appeared to be characteristic of blood from ankylosing spondylitis patients.

Sequenced sample: blood, either unsorted or a sorted T cell fraction (not recorded which). Receptors were obtained from a male donor with ankylosing spondylitis.

V usage is TRBV7-9 and J usage is TRBJ1-2; TRBD1 is a possible D gene (6 bases). V lost 1 base, J lost 3 bases, and 12 bases lay in between. CDR1 and CDR2 (germline): SEHNR, FQNEAQ (reference sequence). The CDR3 contains 15 residues. Written as DNA, the CDR3 is TGTGCCAGCAGCTTAGTAGGGGGTCGCGACTATGGCTACACCTTC. Its translation: CASSLVGGRDYGYTF.

This clonotype was observed a handful of times. This chain uses TRBV20-1 with TRBJ2-1; TRBD2 aligns across 14 bases. The CDR3 runs to 15 residues. V lost 5 bases and J lost 7; bases outside the gene matches: 7. Germline V gives CDR1 DFQATT, CDR2 SNEGSKA (reference sequence). DNA of the CDR3: TGCAGTGCTCCGCGACTAGCGGGAGGGATTAATGAGCAGTTCTTC. Protein sequence: CSAPRLAGGINEQFF.

This clonotype was picked up a small number of times. V gene TRBV27 combines with J gene TRBJ1-5; no firm D call. Trimming cost V 4 bases and J 4 bases, with 11 bases left between them. Per the germline V gene, CDR1 is MNHEY and CDR2 is SMNVEV (reference sequence). The length of the CDR3 is 14 residues. CDR3 nucleotide sequence: TGTGCCAGCAGTTCCCCCTCAGATAATCAGCCCCAGCATTTT. Amino acid sequence: CASSSPSDNQPQHF.

This clonotype was seen ten or more times. The chain joins TRBV12-3 or TRBV12-4 to TRBJ2-7, with D perhaps being TRBD1 or TRBD2 (5 bases each). Trimming stripped 5 bases from V and 8 bases from J, with 19 bases between. CDR3 length: 14 residues. CDR3 sequence (DNA): TGTGCCAGCAGTACGGGGCCTGATGGGGAGAAGCAGTACTTC. Amino acid sequence: CASSTGPDGEKQYF.

A few counts support this clonotype. V and J are TRBV20-1 and TRBJ2-5; 10 bases align to TRBD2. Germline CDR1 is DFQATT and CDR2 is SNEGSKA (reference sequence). V dropped 3 bases and J dropped 3; count of bases not matched to a gene: 4. CDR3 length: 14 residues. The CDR3 reads CSARFLAGEETQYF. The CDR3 coding sequence is TGCAGTGCTAGGTTTCTAGCGGGGGAAGAGACCCAGTACTTC.

There are a few counts of this clonotype. V gene TRBV9 combines with J gene TRBJ1-2; D is perhaps TRBD1 (6 bases). Germline V CDR1 and CDR2: SGDLS, YYNGEE. Deletions cut 0 bases from V and 0 bases from J, with 9 bases between. This CDR3 region has 15 residues. This CDR3 reads CASSVGTGTNYGYTF. The CDR3 DNA is TGTGCCAGCAGCGTAGGAACAGGGACTAACTATGGCTACACCTTC.

This clonotype was counted ten times or more. The rearrangement joins TRBV4-1 to TRBJ2-1; 8 nucleotides align to TRBD1. Losses at the gene ends were 3 bases for V and 7 bases for J; bases not matched to a gene: 8. CDR1 is MGHRA and CDR2 is YSYEKL in the germline V gene. The CDR3 consists of 15 residues. CDR3 nucleotides: TGCGCCAGCAGCCATGCGGACAGGGAAGCGAATGAGCAGTTCTTC. Translated: CASSHADREANEQFF.

This clonotype was found many times. The chain couples TRBV10-3 to TRBJ2-5, with unresolved D. The CDR3 contains 14 residues. Trimming shortened V by 2 bases and J by 1 base, and 8 bases separated the two germline ends. Germline CDR1 reads ENHRY; CDR2 reads SYGVKD. DNA for the CDR3: TGTGCCATCAGTGAGAACATCTTCCAAGAGACCCAGTACTTC. Translated: CAISENIFQETQYF.

The rearrangement joins TRBV27 to TRBJ2-5; TRBD1 might be the D (6 bases). Per germline, CDR1 MNHEY and CDR2 SMNVEV (reference sequence). The CDR3 loop spans 13 amino acids. V gave up 6 bases and J gave up 5 bases, with 13 bases separating them. CDR3 in DNA: TGTGCCAGCAGCCAGGGGCTAAGGGAGACCCAGTACTTC. Encoded protein: CASSQGLRETQYF.

This clonotype showed up just a few times. This chain joins TRBV5-1 and TRBJ2-7, with a tentative D call TRBD2 (6 bases). Trimming pared 4 bases from V and 6 bases from J, leaving 17 bases between. The germline V gene has CDR1 SGHRS and CDR2 YFSETQ. The CDR3 runs 14 residues. Here the CDR3 DNA reads TGCGCCAGCAGCGGTTCGGCGGGGCTCCTCGAGCAGTACTTC. It codes for CASSGSAGLLEQYF.

This clonotype was counted only a few times. The CDR3 DNA sequence: TGCAGTGCTACAAGCGGGGGTAATCTACTCGAGCAGTACTTC. Encoded protein: CSATSGGNLLEQYF. V and J are TRBV20-1 and TRBJ2-7; 8 nucleotides match TRBD2. V lost 4 bases and J lost 6; bases outside the gene matches: 11. The CDR3 covers 14 residues. The V gene's germline CDR1 is DFQATT and CDR2 SNEGSKA (reference sequence).

This clonotype was recorded many times. The V and J genes are TRBV6-1 and TRBJ1-1; possible D gene TRBD1, 5 bases. Trimming took off 8 bases at V and 6 bases at J, with 16 bases between the two ends. Germline V gene lookup returns CDR1 MNHNS and CDR2 SASEGT. CDR3 length equals 13 residues. CDR3 sequence (DNA): TGTGCCAGCTCCCGGGGCGAGGATCCTGAAGCTTTCTTT. It specifies CASSRGEDPEAFF.

This clonotype was detected only a few times. The chain employs TRBV12-3 or TRBV12-4 and TRBJ1-5; D is uncertain. The CDR3 runs 14 residues. V was trimmed by 3 bases and J by 7 bases, leaving 13 bases between them. In nucleotides, the CDR3 is TGTGCCAGCAGTTTGTCGTACAGATTACAGCCCCAGCATTTT. Translation: CASSLSYRLQPQHF.

This clonotype has ten or more counts. The chain uses TRBV20-1 and TRBJ2-7, with TRBD1 as a possible D gene (5 bases). This CDR3 is built from 12 residues. CDR1 DFQATT and CDR2 SNEGSKA come from the germline V gene (reference sequence). Trimming pared 5 bases from V and 3 bases from J, leaving 11 bases between. The CDR3 nucleotides are TGCAGTGCTGCGCTAGGGGTCTACGAGCAGTACTTC. Protein product: CSAALGVYEQYF.

The chain recombines TRBV4-3 with TRBJ1-5; D is possibly TRBD1 (5 bases). CDR1 and CDR2 (germline): LGHNA, YSLEER. Trimming shortened V by 5 bases and J by 2 bases, and 13 bases separated the two germline ends. This CDR3 contains 15 residues. Written as DNA, the CDR3 is TGCGCCAGCAGCTCCCGGGTGGGGGGCAATCAGCCCCAGCATTTT. Residues: CASSSRVGGNQPQHF.

This clonotype was detected only a few times. This rearrangement joins TRBV20-1 to TRBJ2-3; TRBD2 aligns across 8 bases. The germline CDR1 and CDR2 sequences are DFQATT and SNEGSKA (reference sequence). The CDR3 totals 12 residues. V was pared by 7 bases and J by 3 bases, with 3 bases of the junction left unmatched. In DNA form, the CDR3 reads TGCAGTGACCAGCGGGGGACAGATACGCAGTATTTT. It encodes CSDQRGTDTQYF.

The genes are TRBV7-2 and TRBJ2-7; D is ambiguous. Germline CDR1 reads SGHTA; CDR2 reads FQGNSA. The CDR3 covers 14 residues. Trimming took off 2 bases at V and 5 bases at J, with 13 bases between the two ends. CDR3 in amino acids: CASSLRLLNHEQYF. The CDR3 DNA reads as TGTGCCAGCAGCTTAAGGCTACTAAACCACGAGCAGTACTTC.

This clonotype has just a few counts. The chain joins TRBV29-1 to TRBJ2-7; the match to TRBD2 covers 9 bases. Germline V gives CDR1 SQVTM, CDR2 ANQGSEA. Trimming took 6 bases from V and 1 from J; bases not matched to a gene: 10. This CDR3 spans 15 amino acids. CDR3 protein: CSVAPGAGGSYEQYF. CDR3 nucleotides: TGCAGCGTCGCGCCGGGAGCGGGAGGATCCTACGAGCAGTACTTC.

V is TRBV4-2 and J is TRBJ2-1, with TRBD2 matching 15 bases. V lost 8 bases, J lost 7 bases, and 12 bases stayed unmatched. From germline, CDR1 is LGHNA and CDR2 YNFKEQ. There are 17 residues in the CDR3. CDR3 sequence: CASSRGLAGGLGNEQFF. The CDR3 DNA reads TGTGCCAGCTCTCGGGGACTAGCGGGAGGTCTTGGTAATGAGCAGTTCTTC.

This clonotype occurred a few times. The V gene is TRBV3-1, the J gene TRBJ2-2; no definite D call. The CDR3 spans 14 residues. Deletions cut 2 bases from V and 4 bases from J, with 8 bases between. Germline CDR1 reads LGHDT; CDR2 reads YNNKEL (reference sequence). The CDR3 is CASSQYSGTGELFF. For the CDR3, the DNA is TGTGCCAGCAGCCAATACAGTGGCACCGGGGAGCTGTTTTTT.

CDR3 DNA sequence: TGTGCCAGCAAACAGACAGGGTCCACTGAAGCTTTCTTT. Encoded protein: CASKQTGSTEAFF. The genes are TRBV12-3 or TRBV12-4 and TRBJ1-1; TRBD1 aligns across 7 bases. The CDR3 extends over 13 amino acids. V shed 7 bases, J shed 4 bases, and the junction held 6 bases outside the gene matches.

The chain joins TRBV7-8 to TRBJ2-7; 8 bases map to TRBD1. The CDR3 has 15 amino acids. V was pared by 5 bases and J by 3 bases, with 9 bases of the junction left unmatched. Germline CDR1 reads SGHVS; CDR2 reads FQNEAQ. CDR3 region: CASSEGGQVFYEQYF. CDR3 nucleotides: TGTGCCAGCAGCGAAGGGGGACAGGTTTTCTACGAGCAGTACTTC.

This clonotype was seen only a few times. The chain combines TRBV12-3 or TRBV12-4 with TRBJ2-7; tentatively, D is TRBD2 (7 bases). This CDR3 is built from 15 residues. Trimming shortened V by 6 bases and J by 6 bases, and 21 bases separated the two germline ends. The CDR3 spells CASSLTGGEAGEQYF. CDR3 coding DNA: TGTGCCAGCAGCTTAACGGGGGGCGAGGCGGGCGAGCAGTACTTC.

This clonotype showed up many times. The chain joins TRBV7-2 to TRBJ2-1; possible D gene TRBD1, 6 bases. V lost 6 bases, J lost 8 bases, and 20 bases lay in between. The CDR3 consists of 15 residues. CDR1 and CDR2 from the germline V gene are SGHTA and FQGNSA. CDR3 nucleotide sequence: TGTGCCAGCAGGAAACCAGGGGTCGCTATCGATGAGCAGTTCTTC. Its translation is CASRKPGVAIDEQFF.

For the CDR3, the DNA is TGCGCCAGCAGCTTGGACAGTACGGGCTATGGCTACACCTTC. It encodes CASSLDSTGYGYTF. This chain uses TRBV5-1 with TRBJ1-2; D call uncertain. The CDR3 is 14 amino acids. Germline V gives CDR1 SGHRS, CDR2 YFSETQ. Between the trimmed V and J ends, which lost 0 bases and 4 bases, there was a span of 10 bases.